This T cell receptor (beta chain) derives from a study of cytomegalovirus exposure and HLA in healthy donors. V was clipped by 2 bases and J by 5 bases; unmatched bases: 7. Germline V CDR1 and CDR2: SGHNT, YYREEE (reference sequence). This CDR3 is 15 amino acids long. TCRdb's table, derived via immunoSEQ multiplex PCR, lists solely in-frame clones and lacks some. This table holds roughly 130,000 clones, roughly nine tenths found once. The source is a man aged 18 to 30 in good health and CMV-seronegative. The chain employs TRBV5-4 and TRBJ2-7, with 10 bases identical to TRBD2. The sequencing sample was made of PBMCs. CDR3: CASSFRLAGVDEQYF. In nucleotides, the CDR3 is TGTGCCAGCAGCTTTCGACTAGCGGGTGTTGACGAGCAGTACTTC.